The 3 T cell receptor beta chains in this list originate from one sample, sequenced in a study of blood T cell repertoires in COVID-19. Profiled with immunoSEQ multiplex PCR; TCRdb holds only in-frame clones, not every one. The table includes about 380,000 clones, approximately 87% detected once. Sequencing input: PBMCs or T cells enriched from blood (not recorded which). These receptors were obtained from a man younger than 40 who had recovered from COVID-19.

The CDR3 spells CASSADSTAGYTF. CDR3 bases: TGTGCCAGTAGTGCAGACAGCACGGCTGGCTACACCTTC. The chain carries TRBV19 and TRBJ1-2, with D possibly matching TRBD1 (5 bases). The germline V and J ends were trimmed by 5 bases and 7 bases, with 14 bases remaining between them. Germline CDR1 LNHDA, CDR2 SQIVND (reference sequence). The CDR3 is 13 residues long.

This chain links TRBV28 with TRBJ1-5; D remains ambiguous. Germline V CDR1 and CDR2: MDHEN, SYDVKM. The CDR3 sequence is 15 residues long. V was cut by 2 bases and J by 2 bases, with 10 bases left in between. For the CDR3, the DNA is TGTGCCAGCAGTTTAGGGCGGGTCGGCAATCAGCCCCAGCATTTT. Translated: CASSLGRVGNQPQHF.

The chain combines TRBV27 with TRBJ2-3; D possibly corresponds to TRBD1 (6 bases). Trimming left V 6 bases short and J 4 bases short, with 20 bases between. The CDR3 sequence is 16 residues long. From germline, CDR1 is MNHEY and CDR2 SMNVEV (reference sequence). The CDR3 DNA reads TGTGCCAGCAGCCCTCGGACGGGACACGCGGCAGATACGCAGTATTTT. Its translation is CASSPRTGHAADTQYF.